The 29 T cell receptor beta chains listed next were all sequenced from one sample in a study of blood T cell repertoires in COVID-19. This table comes from immunoSEQ multiplex PCR, and its TCRdb copy is limited to in-frame clones, with some not included. The sample shows about 270,000 clones, just over 90% of them seen only once. Sample: PBMCs or T cells enriched from blood (not recorded which). Every receptor here comes from a woman between 40 and 55 years old with acute COVID-19.

The chain employs TRBV6-1 and TRBJ1-5; no firm D call. The V gene's germline CDR1 is MNHNS and CDR2 SASEGT. V shed 3 bases and J shed 3 bases, with 12 bases lying between them. This CDR3 is built from 15 residues. The CDR3 sequence: CASSDWTAYNQPQHF. CDR3 nucleotides: TGTGCCAGCAGTGATTGGACTGCCTACAATCAGCCCCAGCATTTT.

The gene calls are TRBV11-3 and TRBJ1-2; possible D gene TRBD1, 5 bases. CDR3 length: 16 residues. V was trimmed by 1 base and J by 0 bases, leaving 12 bases between them. Per germline, CDR1 SGHNT and CDR2 YENEEA. The chain's CDR3 is CASSLGGAISNYGYTF. CDR3 nucleotides: TGTGCCAGCAGCTTAGGCGGGGCCATTTCTAACTATGGCTACACCTTC.

The J gene is TRBJ2-3, the V gene TRBV5-6; TRBD1 aligns across 7 bases. The CDR3 covers 19 residues. The germline V gene has CDR1 SGHDT and CDR2 YYEEEE. Losses at the gene ends were 5 bases for V and 3 bases for J; bases not matched to a gene: 21. CDR3 protein: CASSFARGQTIPGTDTQYF. In nucleotides, the CDR3 is TGTGCCAGCAGTTTCGCCAGGGGACAGACGATCCCGGGTACAGATACGCAGTATTTT.

This clone has a single count. J is TRBJ2-7 and V is TRBV13, with 8 nucleotides matching TRBD2. The CDR3 is made up of 16 amino acids. The V segment lost 5 bases and the J segment 5 bases; nucleotides outside the gene matches: 14. Germline-derived CDR1 and CDR2 are PRHDT and FYEKMQ (reference sequence). The CDR3 loop reads CASSPGAGATIDEQYF. Written as DNA, the CDR3 is TGTGCCAGCAGCCCCGGAGCGGGGGCTACTATCGACGAGCAGTACTTC.

The J gene is TRBJ2-5, the V gene TRBV19; D is unresolved. The V end was cut by 4 bases, the J end by 10 bases, with 10 bases between. This CDR3 comprises 11 residues. Germline V lookup: CDR1 LNHDA, CDR2 SQIVND (reference sequence). CDR3 DNA: TGTGCCAGTAGTACTGGAGACCTCCAGTACTTC. Its translation is CASSTGDLQYF.

This chain joins TRBV2 and TRBJ2-7, with a weak D call TRBD2 (5 bases). CDR1 is SNHLY and CDR2 is FYNNEI in the germline V gene. The CDR3 sequence is 11 residues long. V dropped 8 bases and J dropped 1 base, with 6 bases sitting between them. CDR3 DNA sequence: TGTGCCAGCCAGCGGTCCTACGAGCAGTACTTC. Protein sequence: CASQRSYEQYF.

The chain uses TRBV2 and TRBJ2-3, with D tentatively TRBD2 (6 bases). Trimming cost V 6 bases and J 0 bases, with 13 bases left between them. From germline, CDR1 is SNHLY and CDR2 FYNNEI. This CDR3 has 15 amino acids. The CDR3 DNA sequence: TGTGCCAGCAGGGATAGCGGTATCAGCACAGATACGCAGTATTTT. Its protein product is CASRDSGISTDTQYF.

The chain employs TRBV6-2 or TRBV6-3 and TRBJ1-4, with 7 bases aligning to TRBD1. Unmatched junction bases numbered 15, after V lost 6 bases and J lost 8 bases. Germline V lookup: CDR1 MNHEY, CDR2 SVGEGT. The CDR3 loop spans 16 amino acids. CDR3: CASSSPPTGSREKLFF. CDR3 bases: TGTGCCAGCAGCTCCCCTCCGACAGGGTCGAGGGAAAAACTGTTTTTT.

The chain is built from TRBV7-6 and TRBJ1-1; D gene ambiguous. Germline V gene sequence: CDR1 SGHVS, CDR2 FNYEAQ. V was clipped by 0 bases and J by 0 bases, with 8 bases between them. The CDR3 has 15 residues. The CDR3 sequence is CASSLAAGLNTEAFF. CDR3 nucleotides: TGTGCCAGCAGCTTAGCTGCGGGGTTGAACACTGAAGCTTTCTTT.

The chain joins TRBV24-1 to TRBJ2-5; no definite D call. CDR1 and CDR2 from the germline V gene are KGHDR and SFDVKD. The CDR3 is made up of 14 amino acids. V lost 0 bases to trimming and J lost 2 bases, with 6 bases between them. CDR3 sequence reads: CATSDLTDQETQYF. DNA of the CDR3: TGTGCCACCAGTGATTTGACAGATCAAGAGACCCAGTACTTC.

The genes are TRBV7-8 and TRBJ1-5; a possible D gene is TRBD1 (5 bases). The germline V gene encodes CDR1 SGHVS and CDR2 FQNEAQ. Between the trimmed V and J ends, which lost 5 bases and 6 bases, there was a span of 11 bases. The CDR3 is 13 residues long. CDR3 amino acids: CASSLGGAQPQHF. CDR3 nucleotides: TGTGCCAGCAGCCTAGGTGGGGCTCAGCCCCAGCATTTT.

The gene calls are TRBV7-7 and TRBJ2-7; 9 bases match TRBD1. This CDR3 is built from 14 residues. V lost 5 bases and J lost 6; bases outside the gene matches: 8. The germline V gene has CDR1 SSHAT and CDR2 FNYEAQ (reference sequence). Here the CDR3 DNA reads TGTGCCAGCAGCCCCGGGACAGGGAACTCCGAGCAGTACTTC. Translation: CASSPGTGNSEQYF.

The CDR3 region has the DNA TGTGCCAGCAGCTCCCGGGACAGGACACAAGAGACCCAGTACTTC. Amino acid sequence: CASSSRDRTQETQYF. V and J are TRBV6-5 and TRBJ2-5, with 8 bases identical to TRBD1. The CDR3 runs 15 residues. The junction had 8 bases not matched to a gene; V was cut back by 6 bases and J by 2 bases. CDR1 and CDR2 (germline): MNHEY, SVGAGI.

This clone was recorded only once. The chain employs TRBV6-5 and TRBJ1-1, with 7 bases aligning to TRBD1. The CDR3 length is 15 residues. The J segment lost 0 bases and the V segment lost 5 bases, leaving 6 bases of the junction unmatched. Germline-derived CDR1 and CDR2 are MNHEY and SVGAGI. The CDR3 DNA is TGTGCCAGCAGTCCCGACGACAGGGTGAACACTGAAGCTTTCTTT. Protein sequence: CASSPDDRVNTEAFF.

V gene TRBV7-2 combines with J gene TRBJ1-2; 9 nucleotides match TRBD1. This CDR3 is 15 amino acids long. Unmatched junction bases numbered 4, after V lost 5 bases and J lost 0 bases. The germline V gene has CDR1 SGHTA and CDR2 FQGNSA. The CDR3: CASSVRQGANYGYTF. The CDR3 DNA reads TGTGCCAGCAGCGTCCGACAGGGGGCTAACTATGGCTACACCTTC.

The genes are TRBV18 and TRBJ1-2; 7 nucleotides match TRBD1. With 2 bases clipped from V and 6 bases from J, the junction kept 15 bases outside the gene matches. The CDR3 contains 17 residues. Germline V gene lookup returns CDR1 KGHSH and CDR2 LQKENI. In DNA, the CDR3 is TGTGCCAGCTCACCAGGGATAGAGGGGGCATCAGGAGATGGCTACACCTTC. It codes for CASSPGIEGASGDGYTF.

This sequence joins TRBV5-6 and TRBJ1-3, with D tentatively TRBD1 (5 bases). Trimming pared 4 bases from V and 3 bases from J, leaving 14 bases between. Per the germline V gene, CDR1 is SGHDT and CDR2 is YYEEEE. The CDR3 is 15 amino acids. The CDR3 DNA reads TGTGCCAGCAGCGCCGGGACTCGATATGGAAACACCATATATTTT. As protein: CASSAGTRYGNTIYF. Full variable domain (outside the CDR3, taken from reference TRBV5-6 and TRBJ1-3): DAGVTQSPTHLIKTRGQQVTLRCSPKSGHDTVSWYQQALGQGPQFIFQYYEEEERQRGNFPDRFSGHQFPNYSSELNVNALLLGDSALYLCASSAGTRYGNTIYFGEGSWLTVV.

The chain employs TRBV5-4 and TRBJ1-6, with 8 bases that match TRBD1. After removal of 0 bases from V and 9 bases from J, the junction contained 5 bases not matched to a gene. Germline V gene data show CDR1 as SGHNT and CDR2 as YYREEE (reference sequence). The CDR3 has 15 amino acids. CDR3 coding DNA: TGTGCCAGCAGCTTGGAGTCAGGGGGCGGTTCACCCCTCCACTTT. Protein product: CASSLESGGGSPLHF.

The chain couples TRBV27 to TRBJ1-1; D is uncertain. The CDR3 spans 14 residues. V was clipped by 0 bases and J by 3 bases, with 8 bases between them. Germline V gene data show CDR1 as MNHEY and CDR2 as SMNVEV (reference sequence). CDR3 sequence reads: CASSLSDLDTEAFF. CDR3 nucleotides: TGTGCCAGCAGTTTATCTGATCTAGACACTGAAGCTTTCTTT.

V and J are TRBV19 and TRBJ2-1, with 11 bases fitting TRBD2. Germline trimming cut 6 bases from V and 4 bases from J; bases unmatched to any gene: 5. Germline assignment: CDR1 LNHDA and CDR2 SQIVND (reference sequence). The CDR3 covers 15 residues. CDR3 nucleotides: TGTGCCAGTAGCTTTTCTAGCGGGGGGTACAATGAGCAGTTCTTC. Translating it yields CASSFSSGGYNEQFF.

The chain has TRBV2 and TRBJ2-1; 9 bases line up with TRBD1. The V and J ends lost 4 bases and 8 bases, in that order; junction bases with no gene match: 9. The germline CDR1 and CDR2 sequences are SNHLY and FYNNEI. This CDR3 is built from 15 residues. CDR3 nucleotide sequence: TGTGCCAGCAGTGGGGACAGGGACTTTTATGATGAGCAGTTCTTC. It specifies CASSGDRDFYDEQFF.

J is TRBJ2-2 and V is TRBV5-1, with 9 bases matching TRBD2. The CDR3 extends over 18 amino acids. Germline CDR1 SGHRS, CDR2 YFSETQ. Trimming removed 3 bases from V and 2 bases from J; junction bases left unmatched: 11. The CDR3 sequence is CASSSPHSGGTNTGELFF. The CDR3 region has the DNA TGCGCCAGCAGCTCGCCTCACAGCGGGGGGACAAACACCGGGGAGCTGTTTTTT.

The rearrangement links TRBV6-5 to TRBJ2-5; maybe TRBD2 (6 bases). V gave up 0 bases and J gave up 1 base, with 12 bases separating them. The CDR3 is 16 amino acids. Germline CDR1 reads MNHEY; CDR2 reads SVGAGI. The CDR3 coding sequence is TGTGCCAGCAGTTACTCTTGGCGGGGCCCCCAAGAGACCCAGTACTTC. This sequence encodes CASSYSWRGPQETQYF.

The chain carries TRBV7-9 and TRBJ1-1; possibly TRBD1 for D (5 bases). The V end lost 0 bases, the J end lost 14 bases, and 16 bases lay between the germline ends. CDR3 size: 13 residues. The germline V gene encodes CDR1 SEHNR and CDR2 FQNEAQ (reference sequence). In nucleotides, the CDR3 is TGTGCCAGCAGCTTAGCGGATAGCCGGGACTGGTTCTTT. This gives the protein CASSLADSRDWFF.

V usage is TRBV7-8 and J usage is TRBJ2-3, with a weak D call TRBD2 (5 bases). Germline V gives CDR1 SGHVS, CDR2 FQNEAQ. V was shortened by 0 bases and J by 1 base, with 14 bases between the two germline ends. The length of the CDR3 is 17 residues. CDR3 loop: CASSLARSSARTDTQYF. The CDR3 nucleotides are TGTGCCAGCAGCTTAGCTCGTAGTAGCGCACGCACAGATACGCAGTATTTT.

The V call is TRBV24-1, the J call TRBJ1-2; the D gene is possibly TRBD1 (6 bases). V lost 9 bases and J 0 bases, leaving 10 bases between the germline ends. The CDR3 runs to 13 residues. Germline CDR1 is KGHDR and CDR2 is SFDVKD. DNA of the CDR3: TGTGCCACCGCCGGGACACCTAACTATGGCTACACCTTC. Translation: CATAGTPNYGYTF.

V is TRBV2 and J is TRBJ1-1; 8 positions match TRBD1. CDR1 and CDR2 (germline): SNHLY, FYNNEI. There are 14 residues in the CDR3. V trimming: 9 bases; J trimming: 0 bases; junction bases outside the gene matches: 6. CDR3 loop: CASGQGLMNTEAFF. In nucleotides, the CDR3 is TGTGCCAGTGGACAGGGCCTCATGAACACTGAAGCTTTCTTT.

This rearrangement joins TRBV3-1 (or the pseudogene TRBV3-2) to TRBJ1-6, with D possibly matching TRBD1 (6 bases). V was trimmed by 4 bases and J by 0 bases, leaving 22 bases between them. This CDR3 has 20 amino acids. In germline, CDR1 is LGHDT, CDR2 YNNKEL (reference sequence). CDR3 bases: TGTGCCAGCAGCCCCTGTCCCGACAGGTACTACCACTCCTATAATTCACCCCTCCACTTT. Translated, it gives CASSPCPDRYYHSYNSPLHF.

This chain uses TRBV6-6 with TRBJ1-3; D ambiguous. The ends were cut back, 11 bases at V and 2 bases at J, with 22 bases in the middle. The CDR3 runs 16 residues. CDR1 and CDR2 from the germline V gene are MNHNY and SVGAGI (reference sequence). CDR3 sequence reads: CASARFGDLAGNTIYF. CDR3 in DNA: TGTGCCTCCGCCCGTTTCGGGGATCTCGCTGGAAACACCATATATTTT.